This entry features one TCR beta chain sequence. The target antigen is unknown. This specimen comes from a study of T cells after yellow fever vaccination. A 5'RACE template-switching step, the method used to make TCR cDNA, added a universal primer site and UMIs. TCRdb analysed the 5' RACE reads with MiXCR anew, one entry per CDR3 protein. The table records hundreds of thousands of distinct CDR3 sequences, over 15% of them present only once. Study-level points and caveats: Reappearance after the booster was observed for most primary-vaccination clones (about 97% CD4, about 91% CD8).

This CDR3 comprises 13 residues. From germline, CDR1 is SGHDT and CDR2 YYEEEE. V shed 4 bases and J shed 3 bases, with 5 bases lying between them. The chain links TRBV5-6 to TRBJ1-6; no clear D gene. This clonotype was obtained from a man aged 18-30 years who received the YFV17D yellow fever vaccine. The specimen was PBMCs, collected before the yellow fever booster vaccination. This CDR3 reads CASSPNYNSPLHF. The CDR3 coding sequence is TGTGCCAGCAGCCCCAACTATAATTCACCCCTCCACTTT.